This T cell receptor beta chain was recovered during a study of shared clonotypes between healthy human individuals. Study at large: The plates for each donor numbered three CD4 naive, three CD4 memory, two CD8 naive and one CD8 memory.

The germline CDR1 and CDR2 sequences are SNHLY and FYNNEI. The CDR3 consists of 14 residues. V dropped 7 bases and J dropped 1 base, with 13 bases sitting between them. General study findings and limits: Apart from blood, nothing was sampled; tissue repertoires likely differ. Investigators expected sequencing depth to affect clonotype sharing among donors.

Here immunoSEQ multiplex PCR was the method, and the copy in TCRdb shows in-frame clones only, minus some. The sample lists some 2,100,000 clones, almost 96% seen once, with approximately 0.13% in the top ten. With respect to this clone: The antigen remains unidentified.

Sequenced material: naive CD4+ T cells sorted from blood. Subset specified: CD45RA+ positively selected. The chain has TRBV2 and TRBJ2-5; D is unclear. This sequence originates from a man aged 18 to 35 in good health. The CDR3: CASKVTTLQETQYF. Written as DNA, the CDR3 is TGTGCCAGCAAAGTAACCACGCTCCAAGAGACCCAGTACTTC.